This T cell receptor beta chain was recovered during a study of shared clonotypes between healthy human individuals (TCRdb year 2020). At the level of the whole study: The cohort included a few men and two women between 18 and 49 years of age. Per donor, three plates each were used for CD4 naive and CD4 memory, two for CD8 naive, and one for CD8 memory. Blood TCR repertoires of 5 or 6 healthy adults were deeply sequenced to estimate repertoire size and the extent of clonotype sharing between individuals. To increase sequencing depth and limit assay-specific biases, TCR repertoire library preparation and sequencing were carried out by different laboratories using diverse techniques. Leukapheresis yielded between about 0.94 and 8.9 billion PBMCs per donor. Findings and caveats that apply to the study as a whole: Sampling was limited to blood, and TCR repertoires in tissue likely differ from TCR repertoires in blood. Larger estimated clonotype richness was generally found for naive subsets than for memory subsets. Even with the large sequencing depth, rarefaction of the sorted-subset datasets indicated that sequencing was incomplete. Across four donors, 5% to 6% of naive CD4, approximately 3.6% of naive CD8, around 2.5% of memory CD4, and over 0.35% of memory CD8 clonotypes were shared. Pairwise subsampling led to the expectation that sequencing depth would affect the degree of clonotype sharing among donors. Compared with non-shared clonotypes, clonotypes shared by all four sorted-subset donors had higher generation probabilities. The genetic and exposure-history diversity represented was limited by the small number of donors.

Using the deep immunoSEQ assay, multiplex PCR amplified TCR CDR3 regions from genomic DNA. For each cell subset, the extracted genomic DNA was distributed evenly across all wells of several immunoSEQ 96-well plates, and each plate served as one replicate. For sorted subsets, about 0.2 ug genomic DNA, equal to 30,000 or so T cell genomes, was loaded into each replicate PCR. Purified libraries were quantified with a Qubit 3.0 fluorometer, sized on a Bioanalyzer 2100, and re-quantified with the KAPA Library Quantification kit. Every immunoSEQ 96-well plate was sequenced on a dedicated single-read 150-cycle Illumina NextSeq 550 flow cell. The study's own analysis went as follows. Because only junctional sequences without quality scores were contained in the immunoSEQ output, filtering matching that applied to full-length reads could not be performed. Sequences were annotated with PyIR, a Python wrapper for IgBLAST v1.9, and V/J genes and CDR3 were assigned using IMGT germline references. Any read was removed if the V/J assignment was weak (E-value above 1e-6), the CDR3 was missing, or the read contained stop codons, out-of-frame junctions, or ambiguous translated residues. A V3J clonotype was defined by an identical inferred V gene, J gene, and CDR3 amino acid sequence. Percentage overlap between repertoires was computed as shared unique clonotypes divided by the size of the smaller repertoire. Richness of each repertoire was evaluated using RTK rarefaction, the Chao1 estimator, and Recon v2.1 estimates of unobserved clonotypes. Generation probabilities for all TCRbeta clonotypes obtained by the gDNA method from four donors were computed using OLGA. TCRdb stores this immuneACCESS table with in-frame sequences only. Part of the clones is absent; in the studies checked, under half of the shortfall reflects unresolved V genes, and no reason is known for the rest. V and J calls and clone size are those listed in that table; D and trimming were worked out from the DNA. This sample lists around 1.6 million clones; 98% were detected once. About 0.42% of the sample goes to the ten largest clones.

V lost 0 bases and J lost 1 base, and the count of bases not matched to a germline gene is 12. The CDR3 sequence holds 18 residues, the cysteine and phenylalanine included. The retained sequence is limited to the CDR3, 54 bases, with the frame set at the first base. The germline V gene (reference sequence) supplies CDR1 SGHNT and CDR2 YYREEE. In regard to this clone: The antigen it binds to is not known. There are no base qualities to consult, and no much larger clone falls within one base.

Healthy HIV-negative adults with no recently reported acute infections or vaccinations were included as donors. Every donor was a Caucasian adult residing in Nashville, Tennessee, USA. CD4+ T cells were enriched by magnetic negative selection, after which naive cells were positively selected on CD45RA and the negative fraction was taken as the memory subset. Blood was collected by leukapheresis, and PBMCs were isolated by Ficoll-Histopaque density gradient centrifugation and then cryopreserved in liquid nitrogen vapor phase. Analytical flow cytometry was used to check the purity and quantity of each magnetically sorted T cell population. Genomic DNA was isolated from every sorted fraction and measured by UV absorbance on a Nanodrop 2000c.

The TCR sequence derives from a man aged 30 to 39 in good health. Recombination connected TRBV5-4 to TRBJ2-5, and 7 junction bases match TRBD2. The sample comprised naive CD4+ T cells sorted from blood. What the cell subset or site label conveys for this sample: CD45RA+ positively selected. The CDR3: CASSLGASGTSFQETQYF. The nucleotide sequence reads as follows: TGTGCCAGCAGCTTGGGGGCTAGCGGAACTAGTTTCCAAGAGACCCAGTACTTC. With the rest looked up from the reference TRBV5-4 and TRBJ2-5 genes rather than sequenced, the full variable domain is ETGVTQSPTHLIKTRGQQVTLRCSSQSGHNTVSWYQQALGQGPQFIFQYYREEENGRGNFPPRFSGLQFPNYSSELNVNALELDDSALYLCASSLGASGTSFQETQYFGPGTRLLVL.